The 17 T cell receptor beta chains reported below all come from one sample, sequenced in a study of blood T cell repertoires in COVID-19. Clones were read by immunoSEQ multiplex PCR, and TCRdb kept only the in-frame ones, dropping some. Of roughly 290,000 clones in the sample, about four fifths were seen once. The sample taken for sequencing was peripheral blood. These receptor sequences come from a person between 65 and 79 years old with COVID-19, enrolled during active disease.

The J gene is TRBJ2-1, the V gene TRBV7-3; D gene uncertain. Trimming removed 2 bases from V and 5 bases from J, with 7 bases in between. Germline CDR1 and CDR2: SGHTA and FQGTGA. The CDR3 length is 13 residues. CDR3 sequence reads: CASSLQAHNEQFF. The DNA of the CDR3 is TGTGCCAGCAGCTTACAGGCCCACAATGAGCAGTTCTTC.

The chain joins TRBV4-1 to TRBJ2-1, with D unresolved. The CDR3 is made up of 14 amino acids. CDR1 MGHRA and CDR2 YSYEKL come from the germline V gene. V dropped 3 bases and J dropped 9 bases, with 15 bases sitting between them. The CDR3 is CASSQRAGFGEQFF. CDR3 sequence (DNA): TGCGCCAGCAGCCAGAGAGCCGGGTTTGGTGAGCAGTTCTTC.

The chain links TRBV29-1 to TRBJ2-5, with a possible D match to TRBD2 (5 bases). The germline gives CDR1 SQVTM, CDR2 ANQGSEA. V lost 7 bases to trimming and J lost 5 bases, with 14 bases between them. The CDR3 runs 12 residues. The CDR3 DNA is TGCAGCGGGAGCACTAGTTTTGAGACCCAGTACTTC. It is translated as CSGSTSFETQYF.

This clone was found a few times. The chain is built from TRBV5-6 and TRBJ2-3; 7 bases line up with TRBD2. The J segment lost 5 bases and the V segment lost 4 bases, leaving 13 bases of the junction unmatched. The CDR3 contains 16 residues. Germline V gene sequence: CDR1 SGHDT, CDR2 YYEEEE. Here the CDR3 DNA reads TGTGCCAGCAGCCCATTACAGCGGGATTTACGAGATACGCAGTATTTT. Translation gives CASSPLQRDLRDTQYF. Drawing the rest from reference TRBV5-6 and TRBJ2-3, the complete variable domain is DAGVTQSPTHLIKTRGQQVTLRCSPKSGHDTVSWYQQALGQGPQFIFQYYEEEERQRGNFPDRFSGHQFPNYSSELNVNALLLGDSALYLCASSPLQRDLRDTQYFGPGTRLTVL.

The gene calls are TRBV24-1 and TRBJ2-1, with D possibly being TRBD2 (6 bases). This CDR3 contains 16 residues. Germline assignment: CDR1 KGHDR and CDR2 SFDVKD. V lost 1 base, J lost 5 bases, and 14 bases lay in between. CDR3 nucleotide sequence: TGTGCCACCAGTGATTTAGTTAGCGGAGTTAACAATGAGCAGTTCTTC. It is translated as CATSDLVSGVNNEQFF.

CDR3 sequence (DNA): TGTGCCAGCAGTTACCTGGGGGCCGATACGCAGTATTTT. Its translation is CASSYLGADTQYF. The V call is TRBV6-5, the J call TRBJ2-3, with a weak D call TRBD1 (6 bases). The CDR3 extends over 13 amino acids. The germline gives CDR1 MNHEY, CDR2 SVGAGI. V was clipped by 2 bases and J by 6 bases, with 9 bases between them.

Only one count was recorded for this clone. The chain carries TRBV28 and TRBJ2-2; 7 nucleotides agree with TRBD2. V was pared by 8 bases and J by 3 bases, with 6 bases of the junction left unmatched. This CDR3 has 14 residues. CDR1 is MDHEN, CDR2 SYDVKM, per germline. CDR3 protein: CASLRGGYTGELFF. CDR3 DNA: TGTGCCAGCCTGCGCGGGGGTTACACCGGGGAGCTGTTTTTT. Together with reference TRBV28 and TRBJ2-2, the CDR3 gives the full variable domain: DVKVTQSSRYLVKRTGEKVFLECVQDMDHENMFWYRQDPGLGLRLIYFSYDVKMKEKGDIPEGYSVSREKKERFSLILESASTNQTSMYLCASLRGGYTGELFFGEGSRLTVL.

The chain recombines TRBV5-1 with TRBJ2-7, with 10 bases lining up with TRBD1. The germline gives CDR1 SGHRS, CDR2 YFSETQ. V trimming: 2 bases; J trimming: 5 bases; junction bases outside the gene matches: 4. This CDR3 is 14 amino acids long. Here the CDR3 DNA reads TGCGCCAGCAGCTTATTAGGACAGGGGGACGAGCAGTACTTC. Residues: CASSLLGQGDEQYF.

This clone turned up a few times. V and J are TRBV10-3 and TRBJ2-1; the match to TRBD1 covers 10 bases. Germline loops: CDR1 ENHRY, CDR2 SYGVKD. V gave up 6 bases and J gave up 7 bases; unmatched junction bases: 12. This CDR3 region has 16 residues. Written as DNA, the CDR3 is TGTGCCATCAGCCTAGCACCGGGACAGGGGCTAAATGAGCAGTTCTTC. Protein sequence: CAISLAPGQGLNEQFF.

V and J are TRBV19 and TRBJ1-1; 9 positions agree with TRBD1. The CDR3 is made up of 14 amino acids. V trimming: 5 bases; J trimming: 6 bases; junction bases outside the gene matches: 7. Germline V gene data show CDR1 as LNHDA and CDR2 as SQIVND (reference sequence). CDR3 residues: CASSLTGGRSEAFF. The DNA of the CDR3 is TGTGCCAGTAGTCTTACAGGGGGCAGGTCTGAAGCTTTCTTT. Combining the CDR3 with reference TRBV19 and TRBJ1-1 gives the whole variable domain DGGITQSPKYLFRKEGQNVTLSCEQNLNHDAMYWYRQDPGQGLRLIYYSQIVNDFQKGDIAEGYSVSREKKESFPLTVTSAQKNPTAFYLCASSLTGGRSEAFFGQGTRLTVV.

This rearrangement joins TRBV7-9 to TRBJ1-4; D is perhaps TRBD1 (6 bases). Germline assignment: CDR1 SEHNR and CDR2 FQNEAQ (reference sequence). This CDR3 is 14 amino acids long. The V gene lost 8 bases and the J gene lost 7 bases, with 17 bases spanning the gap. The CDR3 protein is CASRGAGQTEKLFF. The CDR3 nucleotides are TGTGCCAGCCGGGGGGCAGGGCAGACTGAAAAACTGTTTTTT.

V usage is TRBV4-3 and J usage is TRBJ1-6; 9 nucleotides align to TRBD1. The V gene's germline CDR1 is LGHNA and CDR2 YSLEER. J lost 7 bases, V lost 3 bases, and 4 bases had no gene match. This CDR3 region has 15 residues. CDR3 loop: CASSQTGTGNSPLHF. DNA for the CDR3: TGCGCCAGCAGCCAGACCGGGACAGGGAATTCACCCCTCCACTTT.

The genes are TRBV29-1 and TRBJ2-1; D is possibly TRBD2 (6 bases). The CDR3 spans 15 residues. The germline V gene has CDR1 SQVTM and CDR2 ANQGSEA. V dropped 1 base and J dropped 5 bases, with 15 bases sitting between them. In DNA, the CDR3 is TGCAGCGTTGAAGTTAGCGGTTGGGGGAACAATGAGCAGTTCTTC. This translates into CSVEVSGWGNNEQFF.

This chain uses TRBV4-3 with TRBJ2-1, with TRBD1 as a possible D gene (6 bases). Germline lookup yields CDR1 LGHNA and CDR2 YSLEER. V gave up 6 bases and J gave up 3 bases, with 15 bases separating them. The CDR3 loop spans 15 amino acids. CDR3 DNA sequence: TGCGCCAGCAGTATAAATAGAGGGGGCTACAATGAGCAGTTCTTC. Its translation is CASSINRGGYNEQFF.

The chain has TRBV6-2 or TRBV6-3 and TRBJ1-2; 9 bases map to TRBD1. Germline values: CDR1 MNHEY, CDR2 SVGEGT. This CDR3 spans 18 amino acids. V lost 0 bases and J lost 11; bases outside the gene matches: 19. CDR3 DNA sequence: TGTGCCAGCAGTTACTCGATTTCGAGCGGACAGGGGAAACCTTGGTACACCTTC. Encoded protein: CASSYSISSGQGKPWYTF.

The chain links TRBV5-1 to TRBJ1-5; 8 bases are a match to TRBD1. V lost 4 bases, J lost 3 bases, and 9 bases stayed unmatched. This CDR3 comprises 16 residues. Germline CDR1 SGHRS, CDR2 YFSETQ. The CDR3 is CASSPTTGAPNQPQHF. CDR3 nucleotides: TGCGCCAGCAGCCCGACGACAGGGGCCCCCAATCAGCCCCAGCATTTT.

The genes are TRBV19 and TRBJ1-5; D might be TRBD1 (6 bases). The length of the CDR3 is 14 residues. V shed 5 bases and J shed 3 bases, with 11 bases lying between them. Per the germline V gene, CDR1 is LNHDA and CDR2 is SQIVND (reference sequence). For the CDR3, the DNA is TGTGCCAGTAGTCCTGGACAGTACAATCAGCCCCAGCATTTT. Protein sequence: CASSPGQYNQPQHF.